Given below is one T cell receptor beta chain in context. Trimming cost V 7 bases and J 4 bases, with 7 bases left between them. The CDR3 has 10 amino acids. Germline assignment: CDR1 SQVTM and CDR2 ANQGSEA. This entry belongs to a study of blood T cell repertoires in COVID-19. The assay was immunoSEQ multiplex PCR, and TCRdb's table has in-frame clones only and misses some. Of nearly 200,000 clones in the sample, about 85% were seen once. This chain uses TRBV29-1 with TRBJ1-1; D call uncertain. The receptor comes from a human donor in a cohort sampled during active COVID-19. Sequenced: peripheral blood. This CDR3 is CSGDFTEAFF. In DNA, the CDR3 is TGCAGCGGTGACTTCACTGAAGCTTTCTTT.